Shown below are 2 T cell receptor beta chains from a single sample sequenced in a study of T cell repertoires in cytomegalovirus infection. One entry per CDR3 protein, called by TCRdb with MiXCR from the reads. The table lists 250,000 to 350,000 distinct CDR3 sequences, about 26% of them singletons. Sequencing input: PBMCs. These receptors originate from a human donor in good health (CMV status not recorded). Some clones in this sample may be carry-over from other donors' samples.

The chain recombines TRBV20-1 with TRBJ2-7, with TRBD1 as a possible D gene (6 bases). From germline, CDR1 is DFQATT and CDR2 SNEGSKA (reference sequence). This CDR3 is 13 amino acids long. V lost 5 bases, J lost 6 bases, and 17 bases lay in between. The CDR3 region has the DNA TGCAGTGCTTCGTCCGGGACACTAGTCGAGCAGTACTTC. Translating it yields CSASSGTLVEQYF.

This clonotype has only a few counts. The V and J genes are TRBV27 and TRBJ2-7, with D unresolved. V was pared by 2 bases and J by 4 bases, with 18 bases between. Germline V gene data show CDR1 as MNHEY and CDR2 as SMNVEV (reference sequence). The CDR3 has 16 residues. Here the CDR3 DNA reads TGTGCCAGCAGTTTAGGCCCCATTTGGCGCGGATACGAGCAGTACTTC. It encodes CASSLGPIWRGYEQYF.